Below, one T cell receptor beta chain is given with its context. Its target is unknown. Using a J-beta primer mix together with a sample-barcoded 5' primer, a second PCR was run for roughly 6 to 11 cycles. TCRdb redid the calling of the 5' RACE reads with MiXCR, one entry per CDR3 protein. The sample lists about 630,000 distinct CDR3 sequences, roughly 20% occurring once. The sample belongs to a study of blood T cells in healthy people across ages. Whole-study findings and limits: Diversity estimates drawn from one million T cells were deemed underestimates.

The sequence was collected from a man between 65 and 85 years old in good health. Sequenced: blood.

The CDR3 spells CSATTGGSVETQYF. The CDR3, as DNA: TGCAGTGCTACTACAGGGGGCTCTGTGGAGACCCAGTACTTC. The chain recombines TRBV20-1 with TRBJ2-5; 9 bases line up with TRBD1. This CDR3 is 14 amino acids long. Germline-derived CDR1 and CDR2 are DFQATT and SNEGSKA (reference sequence). Unmatched junction bases numbered 8, after V lost 4 bases and J lost 5 bases.